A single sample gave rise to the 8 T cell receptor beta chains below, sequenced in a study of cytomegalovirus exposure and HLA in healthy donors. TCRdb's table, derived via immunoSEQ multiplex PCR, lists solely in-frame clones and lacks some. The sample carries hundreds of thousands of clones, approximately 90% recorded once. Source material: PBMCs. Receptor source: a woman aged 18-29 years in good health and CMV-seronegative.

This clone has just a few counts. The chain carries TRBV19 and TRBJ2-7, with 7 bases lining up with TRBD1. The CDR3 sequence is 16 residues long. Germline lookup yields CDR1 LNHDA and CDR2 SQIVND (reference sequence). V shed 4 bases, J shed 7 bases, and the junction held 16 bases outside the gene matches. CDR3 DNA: TGTGCCAGTAGTACCGACAGGACAGGTTCTCCTCGAGAGCAGTACTTC. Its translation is CASSTDRTGSPREQYF.

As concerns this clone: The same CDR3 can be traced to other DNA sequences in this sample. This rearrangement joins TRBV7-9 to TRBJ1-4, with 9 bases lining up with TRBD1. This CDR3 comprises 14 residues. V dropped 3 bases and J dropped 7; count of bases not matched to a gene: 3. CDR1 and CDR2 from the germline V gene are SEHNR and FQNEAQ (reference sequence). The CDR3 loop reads CASSLGQGSEKLFF. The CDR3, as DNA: TGTGCCAGCAGCTTGGGACAGGGAAGTGAAAAACTGTTTTTT. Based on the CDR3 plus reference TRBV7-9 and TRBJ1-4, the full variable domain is DTGVSQNPRHKITKRGQNVTFRCDPISEHNRLYWYRQTLGQGPEFLTYFQNEAQLEKSRLLSDRFSAERPKGSFSTLEIQRTEQGDSAMYLCASSLGQGSEKLFFGSGTQLSVL.

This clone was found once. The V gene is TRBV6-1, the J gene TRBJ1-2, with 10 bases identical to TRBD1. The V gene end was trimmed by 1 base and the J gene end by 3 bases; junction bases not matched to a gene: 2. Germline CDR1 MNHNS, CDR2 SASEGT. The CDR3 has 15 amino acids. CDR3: CASSEGQGADYGYTF. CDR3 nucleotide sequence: TGTGCCAGCAGTGAAGGACAGGGGGCTGACTATGGCTACACCTTC.

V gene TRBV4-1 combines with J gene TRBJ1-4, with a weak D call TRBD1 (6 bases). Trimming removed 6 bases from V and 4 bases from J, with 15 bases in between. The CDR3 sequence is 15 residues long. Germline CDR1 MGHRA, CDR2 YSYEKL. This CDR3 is CASRARTANNEKLFF. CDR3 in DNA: TGCGCCAGCAGGGCGAGGACAGCCAATAATGAAAAACTGTTTTTT.

The CDR3 sequence: CASSEGGGPIYEQYF. For the CDR3, the DNA is TGTGCCAGCAGTGAAGGCGGCGGGCCGATCTACGAGCAGTACTTC. The gene calls are TRBV6-1 and TRBJ2-7; D may be TRBD2 (5 bases). In germline, CDR1 is MNHNS, CDR2 SASEGT. CDR3 length: 15 residues. The ends were cut back, 1 base at V and 3 bases at J, with 13 bases in the middle.

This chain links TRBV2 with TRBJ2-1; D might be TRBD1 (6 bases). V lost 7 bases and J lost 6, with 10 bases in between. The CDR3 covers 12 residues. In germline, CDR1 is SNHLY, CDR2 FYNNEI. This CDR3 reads CASISRGNEQFF. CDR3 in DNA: TGTGCCAGCATATCCAGGGGCAATGAGCAGTTCTTC.

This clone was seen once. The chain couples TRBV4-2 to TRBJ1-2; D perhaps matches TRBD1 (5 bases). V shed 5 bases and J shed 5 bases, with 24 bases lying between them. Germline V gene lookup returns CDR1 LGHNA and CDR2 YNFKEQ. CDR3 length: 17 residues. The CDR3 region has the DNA TGTGCCAGCAGCGTGTCGTTATCAGGGATTTTTAGATATGGCTACACCTTC. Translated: CASSVSLSGIFRYGYTF.

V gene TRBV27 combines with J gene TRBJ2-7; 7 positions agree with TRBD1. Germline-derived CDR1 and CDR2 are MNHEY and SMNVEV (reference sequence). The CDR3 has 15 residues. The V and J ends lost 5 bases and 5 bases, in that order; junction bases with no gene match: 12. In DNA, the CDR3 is TGTGCCAGCAGTCCCGACAGGGTTCTAGGGAACGAGCAGTACTTC. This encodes CASSPDRVLGNEQYF.